The sequence of this T cell receptor (beta chain) was determined in a study of response to subunit inactivated influenza vaccine. TCRdb independently ran MiXCR on the RT-PCR reads; one entry per CDR3 protein. The sample lists about 540,000 distinct CDR3 sequences, under 25% seen once, with roughly 2.8% in the top ten. CDR3 length: 17 amino acids. V was cut by 1 base and J by 5 bases, with 19 bases left in between. CDR1 is SGHTA and CDR2 is FQGNSA in the germline V gene. This clonotype was recorded many times. These same records also appear under a second study, on T cells expressing NK-cell markers. That report adds: The authors generated TCR beta cDNA through 5'RACE template switching with UMIs. One of the eight sequenced donors was seronegative, whereas the other seven were HCMV-seropositive. For several donors, the dominant NKG2C+ clonotypes made up roughly 1.0-7.0% of their CD8+ T cells. These clonotypes additionally ranked first within the CD3+CD56-NKG2C+ fraction of several donors.

The J gene is TRBJ2-3, the V gene TRBV7-2; no reliable D call. This TCR was recovered from a man in his forties or fifties who received an inactivated influenza vaccine. The source material was CD4+ T cells sorted from PBMCs, sampled about 13 days after vaccination. The CDR3 loop reads CASSLGSVYSLGDTQYF. The CDR3 DNA follows: TGTGCCAGCAGCTTAGGGTCAGTGTATAGTTTAGGAGATACGCAGTATTTT. The whole variable domain, remainder taken from reference TRBV7-2 and TRBJ2-3, is GAGVSQSPSNKVTEKGKDVELRCDPISGHTALYWYRQSLGQGLEFLIYFQGNSAPDKSGLPSDRFSAERTGGSVSTLTIQRTQQEDSAVYLCASSLGSVYSLGDTQYFGPGTRLTVL.